The clone carrying this TCR beta chain was seen repeatedly, ten times or more. Its cognate antigen is unknown. The sample is drawn from a study of identical twins. The study, taken as a whole, reports: Alpha sequences that were out-of-frame and twin-shared showed an excess of low generation probability. The models systematically underestimated how much out-of-frame TCR alpha was shared in monozygotic twins. Fewer insertions were carried by abundant cord blood beta clonotypes, but none was seen in memory repertoires.

The cDNA had a unique molecular identifier and a template-switch universal primer site. In TCRdb, the 5' RACE reads were re-called with MiXCR into one record per CDR3 protein. The table records around 960,000 distinct CDR3 sequences, 9% to 15% of them present only once. A further study also used this sample, focusing on yellow fever vaccine responses in identical twins.

The sequenced sample consisted of PBMCs. The TCR sequence derives from a woman younger than 35 in good health.

The CDR3 bases are TGTGCCAGCAGTACTAGCGGGAGTAAGGATGAGCAGTTCTTC. This codes for CASSTSGSKDEQFF. The chain employs TRBV12-3 or TRBV12-4 and TRBJ2-1, with 11 positions matching TRBD2. This CDR3 has 14 residues. V shed 5 bases and J 8 bases; nucleotides not matched to a gene: 5.